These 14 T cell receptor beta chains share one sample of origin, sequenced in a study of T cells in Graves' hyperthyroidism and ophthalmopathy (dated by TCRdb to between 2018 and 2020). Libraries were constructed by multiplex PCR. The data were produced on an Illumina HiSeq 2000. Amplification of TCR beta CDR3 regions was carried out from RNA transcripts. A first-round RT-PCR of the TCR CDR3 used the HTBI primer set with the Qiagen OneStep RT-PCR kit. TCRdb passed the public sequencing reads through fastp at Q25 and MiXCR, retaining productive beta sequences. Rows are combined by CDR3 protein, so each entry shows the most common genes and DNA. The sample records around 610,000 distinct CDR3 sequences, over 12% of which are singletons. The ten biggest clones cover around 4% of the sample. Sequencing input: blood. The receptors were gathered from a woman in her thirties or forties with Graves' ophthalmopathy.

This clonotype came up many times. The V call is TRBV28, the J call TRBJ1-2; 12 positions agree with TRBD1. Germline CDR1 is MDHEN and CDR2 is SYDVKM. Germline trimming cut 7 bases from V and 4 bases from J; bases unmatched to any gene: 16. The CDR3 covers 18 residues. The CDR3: CASTTYGTGGPVGYGYTF. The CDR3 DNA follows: TGTGCCAGCACCACTTATGGGACAGGGGGCCCGGTAGGCTATGGCTACACCTTC.

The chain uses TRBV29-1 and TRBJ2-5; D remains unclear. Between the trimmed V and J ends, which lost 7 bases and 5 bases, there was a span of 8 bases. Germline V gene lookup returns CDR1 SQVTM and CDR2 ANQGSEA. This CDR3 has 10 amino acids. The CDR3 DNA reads TGCAGCGCCTCTTGGGAGACCCAGTACTTC. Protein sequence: CSASWETQYF.

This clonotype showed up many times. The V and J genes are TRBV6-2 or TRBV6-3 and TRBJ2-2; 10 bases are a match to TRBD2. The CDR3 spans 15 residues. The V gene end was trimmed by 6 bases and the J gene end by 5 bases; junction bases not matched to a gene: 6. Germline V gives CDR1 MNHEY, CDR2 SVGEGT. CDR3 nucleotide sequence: TGTGCCAGCAGCCTAGCGGGAGTAGATACCGGGGAGCTGTTTTTT. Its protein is CASSLAGVDTGELFF.

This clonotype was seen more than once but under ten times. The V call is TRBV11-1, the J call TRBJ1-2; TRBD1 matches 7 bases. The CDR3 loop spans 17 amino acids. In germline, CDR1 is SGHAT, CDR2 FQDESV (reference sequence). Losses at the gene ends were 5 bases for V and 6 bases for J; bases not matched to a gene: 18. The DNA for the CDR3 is TGTGCCAGCAGCACCAGCTCTAGGACAGGTCTGGAGGATGGCTACACCTTC. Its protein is CASSTSSRTGLEDGYTF. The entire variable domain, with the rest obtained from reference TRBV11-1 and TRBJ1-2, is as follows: EAEVAQSPRYKITEKSQAVAFWCDPISGHATLYWYRQILGQGPELLVQFQDESVVDDSQLPKDRFSAERLKGVDSTLKIQPAELGDSAMYLCASSTSSRTGLEDGYTFGSGTRLTVV.

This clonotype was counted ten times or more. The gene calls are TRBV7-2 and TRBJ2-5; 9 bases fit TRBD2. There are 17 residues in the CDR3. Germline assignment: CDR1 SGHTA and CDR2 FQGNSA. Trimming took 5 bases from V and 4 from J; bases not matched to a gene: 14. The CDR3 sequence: CASSGGVAGEFVETQYF. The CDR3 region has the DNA TGTGCCAGCAGCGGAGGGGTAGCGGGAGAGTTCGTAGAGACCCAGTACTTC.

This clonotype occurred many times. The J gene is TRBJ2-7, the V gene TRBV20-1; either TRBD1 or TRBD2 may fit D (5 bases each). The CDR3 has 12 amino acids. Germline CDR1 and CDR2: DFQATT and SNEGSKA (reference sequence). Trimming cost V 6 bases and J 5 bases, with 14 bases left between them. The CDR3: CSASGPGHEQYF. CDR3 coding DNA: TGCAGTGCCTCCGGACCGGGACACGAGCAGTACTTC.

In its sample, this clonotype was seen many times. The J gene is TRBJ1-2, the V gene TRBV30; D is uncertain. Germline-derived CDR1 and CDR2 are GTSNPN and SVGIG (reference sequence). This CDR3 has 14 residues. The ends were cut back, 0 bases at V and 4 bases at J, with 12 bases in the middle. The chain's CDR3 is CAWSVRTGPYGYTF. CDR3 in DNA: TGTGCCTGGAGTGTACGGACTGGTCCCTATGGCTACACCTTC.

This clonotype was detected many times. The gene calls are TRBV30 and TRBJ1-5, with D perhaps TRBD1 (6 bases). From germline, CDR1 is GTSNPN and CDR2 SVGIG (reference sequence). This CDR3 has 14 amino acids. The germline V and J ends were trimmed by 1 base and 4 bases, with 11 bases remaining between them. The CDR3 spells CAWSGGQVNQPQHF. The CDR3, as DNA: TGTGCCTGGAGTGGGGGGCAGGTAAATCAGCCCCAGCATTTT.

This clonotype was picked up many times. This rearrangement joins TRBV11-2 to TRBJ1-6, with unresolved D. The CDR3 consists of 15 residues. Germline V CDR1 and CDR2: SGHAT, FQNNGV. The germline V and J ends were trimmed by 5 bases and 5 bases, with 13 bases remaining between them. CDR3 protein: CASSPRTANNSPLHF. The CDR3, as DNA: TGTGCCAGCAGCCCTCGGACTGCTAATAATTCACCCCTCCACTTT.

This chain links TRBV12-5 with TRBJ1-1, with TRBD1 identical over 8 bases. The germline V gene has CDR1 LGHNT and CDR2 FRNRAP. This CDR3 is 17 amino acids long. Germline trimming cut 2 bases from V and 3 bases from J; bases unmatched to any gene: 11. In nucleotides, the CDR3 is TGTGCTAGTGGTTTGCCGCCGGGACAGGAGGTTGACACTGAAGCTTTCTTT. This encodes CASGLPPGQEVDTEAFF. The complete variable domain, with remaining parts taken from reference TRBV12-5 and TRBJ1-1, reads DARVTQTPRHKVTEMGQEVTMRCQPILGHNTVFWYRQTMMQGLELLAYFRNRAPLDDSGMPKDRFSAEMPDATLATLKIQPSEPRDSAVYFCASGLPPGQEVDTEAFFGQGTRLTVV.

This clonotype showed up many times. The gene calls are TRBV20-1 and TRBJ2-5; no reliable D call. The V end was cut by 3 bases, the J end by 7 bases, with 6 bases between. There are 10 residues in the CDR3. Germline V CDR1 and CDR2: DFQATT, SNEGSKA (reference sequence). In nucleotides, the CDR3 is TGCAGTGCTAGGGTTGGGACCCAGTACTTC. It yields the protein CSARVGTQYF.

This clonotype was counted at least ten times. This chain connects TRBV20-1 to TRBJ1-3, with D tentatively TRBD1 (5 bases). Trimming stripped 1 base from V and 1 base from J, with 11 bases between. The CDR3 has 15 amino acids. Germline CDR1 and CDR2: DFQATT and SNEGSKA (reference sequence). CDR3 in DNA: TGCAGTGCTAGAGGCGCAGGGCCGTCTGGAAACACCATATATTTT. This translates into CSARGAGPSGNTIYF.

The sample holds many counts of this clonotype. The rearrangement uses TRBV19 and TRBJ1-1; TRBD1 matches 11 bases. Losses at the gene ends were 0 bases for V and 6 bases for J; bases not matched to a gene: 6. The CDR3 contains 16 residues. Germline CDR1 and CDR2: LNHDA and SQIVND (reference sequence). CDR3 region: CASSIDGWTGGSEAFF. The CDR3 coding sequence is TGTGCCAGTAGTATAGATGGTTGGACAGGGGGCTCTGAAGCTTTCTTT.

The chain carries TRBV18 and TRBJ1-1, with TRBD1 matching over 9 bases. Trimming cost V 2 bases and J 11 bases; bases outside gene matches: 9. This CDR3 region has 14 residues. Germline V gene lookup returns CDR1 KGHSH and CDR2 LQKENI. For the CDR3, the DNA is TGTGCCAGCTCACCAATAATGGGACAGGGTACGGCTTTCTTT. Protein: CASSPIMGQGTAFF.